These 20 T cell receptor beta chains came from one sample sequenced in a study of shared clonotypes between healthy human individuals. Data came from immunoSEQ multiplex PCR; TCRdb stores just in-frame clones and leaves some out. In the table there are hundreds of thousands of clones, around 78% of which are singletons. Material: PBMCs. The receptors shown here come from a woman aged 40 to 50 in good health. Some clones in this sample may be carry-over from other donors' samples.

This clone was seen more than once but under ten times. The chain has TRBV7-8 and TRBJ1-1; possible D gene TRBD1, 5 bases. The ends were cut back, 2 bases at V and 7 bases at J, with 11 bases in the middle. Germline-derived CDR1 and CDR2 are SGHVS and FQNEAQ. The CDR3 is made up of 13 amino acids. The CDR3 DNA follows: TGTGCCAGCAGCTTAACACGGAGGGGTGAAGCTTTCTTT. This gives the protein CASSLTRRGEAFF.

This clone came up a few times. The chain links TRBV18 to TRBJ1-2; 9 bases are shared with TRBD1. The V segment lost 1 base and the J segment 4 bases; nucleotides outside the gene matches: 10. Germline CDR1 KGHSH, CDR2 LQKENI. This CDR3 contains 17 residues. DNA of the CDR3: TGTGCCAGCTCACCACGCGCCGGGACAGGGCAAGGCTATGGCTACACCTTC. Translated, it gives CASSPRAGTGQGYGYTF.

This clone was found a few times. V and J are TRBV19 and TRBJ2-3; D may correspond to TRBD1 or TRBD2 (5 bases each). V lost 6 bases and J lost 5, with 18 bases in between. Germline loops: CDR1 LNHDA, CDR2 SQIVND (reference sequence). The CDR3 sequence is 15 residues long. Written as DNA, the CDR3 is TGTGCCAGTAGCAAGGGACCGACCTCGGGAGATACGCAGTATTTT. Protein sequence: CASSKGPTSGDTQYF.

The chain joins TRBV19 to TRBJ1-5; 7 positions agree with TRBD1. Germline V gives CDR1 LNHDA, CDR2 SQIVND (reference sequence). The CDR3 extends over 15 amino acids. V lost 7 bases and J lost 7; bases outside the gene matches: 13. The CDR3 DNA reads as TGTGCCAGTAATCCGGGACAGTGGGTTAGACAGCCCCAGCATTTT. Amino acids: CASNPGQWVRQPQHF.

The gene calls are TRBV10-3 and TRBJ2-4, with D uncertain. V gave up 4 bases and J gave up 3 bases, with 10 bases separating them. CDR1 is ENHRY, CDR2 SYGVKD, per germline. The CDR3 extends over 14 amino acids. The CDR3 loop is CAISVDSFKNIQYF. In DNA form, the CDR3 reads TGTGCCATCAGTGTGGATAGCTTCAAAAACATTCAGTACTTC.

The J gene is TRBJ2-7, the V gene TRBV5-8; tentative D call: TRBD2 (7 bases). Per the germline V gene, CDR1 is SGHTS and CDR2 is YDEGEE. The CDR3 is 15 residues long. V was trimmed by 2 bases and J by 0 bases, leaving 12 bases between them. CDR3 region: CASSFAGGRSYEQYF. The DNA of the CDR3 is TGTGCCAGCAGCTTTGCCGGGGGGCGCTCCTACGAGCAGTACTTC.

The chain recombines TRBV6-6 with TRBJ2-7; D is unclear. Germline CDR1 MNHNY, CDR2 SVGAGI (reference sequence). This CDR3 spans 13 amino acids. V was clipped by 2 bases and J by 3 bases, with 8 bases between them. The CDR3 spells CASSYSTRYEQYF. CDR3 sequence (DNA): TGTGCCAGCAGTTACAGTACCCGCTACGAGCAGTACTTC.

The DNA of the CDR3 is TGTGCCAGCAGCTTAAGGGGACTAGCGGCTGGCTCCTACAATGAGCAGTTCTTC. Amino acid sequence: CASSLRGLAAGSYNEQFF. The chain combines TRBV7-2 with TRBJ2-1; TRBD2 matches 11 bases. Germline CDR1 is SGHTA and CDR2 is FQGNSA. V shed 2 bases and J 0 bases; nucleotides not matched to a gene: 6. This CDR3 has 18 amino acids.

This chain uses TRBV7-9 with TRBJ2-3; 7 bases agree with TRBD2. The V and J ends lost 5 bases and 0 bases, in that order; junction bases with no gene match: 14. This CDR3 has 18 residues. Germline V gene sequence: CDR1 SEHNR, CDR2 FQNEAQ (reference sequence). The CDR3 DNA reads as TGTGCCAGCAGCAATTTCGGCCGGGAGGACACCAGCACAGATACGCAGTATTTT. Protein: CASSNFGREDTSTDTQYF.

This chain links TRBV28 with TRBJ2-1; 11 nucleotides agree with TRBD1. CDR1 and CDR2 (germline): MDHEN, SYDVKM. The CDR3 extends over 16 amino acids. The V segment lost 1 base and the J segment 5 bases; nucleotides outside the gene matches: 4. The CDR3 DNA follows: TGTGCCAGCAGTTTATCCGGACAGGGGGCCCACAATGAGCAGTTCTTC. This gives the protein CASSLSGQGAHNEQFF.

The chain couples TRBV4-1 to TRBJ2-5; 8 bases agree with TRBD1. Germline assignment: CDR1 MGHRA and CDR2 YSYEKL. J lost 5 bases, V lost 1 base, and 12 bases had no gene match. There are 17 residues in the CDR3. CDR3 in amino acids: CASSQGNAGGWGETQYF. CDR3 bases: TGCGCCAGCAGCCAAGGAAACGCAGGGGGCTGGGGGGAGACCCAGTACTTC.

The rearrangement uses TRBV5-5 and TRBJ2-3; D is ambiguous. The CDR3 loop spans 14 amino acids. V was pared by 4 bases and J by 2 bases, with 11 bases between. Germline CDR1 is SGHKS and CDR2 is YYEKEE (reference sequence). CDR3 residues: CASSLTPSTDTQYF. The CDR3 bases are TGTGCCAGCAGCCTGACTCCGTCCACAGATACGCAGTATTTT.

Points on this clone: A junction boundary mismatches the germline segment, possibly from a read error. The V and J genes are TRBV2 and TRBJ2-7, with 8 bases identical to TRBD1. The CDR3 loop spans 13 amino acids. CDR1 is SNHLY, CDR2 FYNNEI, per germline. CDR3 in amino acids: CASSGRGLDEQHF. The CDR3 region has the DNA TGTGCCAGCAGCGGCAGGGGGCTTGACGAGCAGCACTTC.

The gene calls are TRBV25-1 and TRBJ2-1, with D possibly TRBD2 on 6 matching bases. V gave up 5 bases and J gave up 8 bases, with 19 bases separating them. The CDR3 is made up of 15 amino acids. Per the germline V gene, CDR1 is MGHDK and CDR2 is SYGVNS. The CDR3 bases are TGTGCCAGCAGTCCAGGAGGGGCCAGAAGCGATGAGCAGTTCTTC. Its translation: CASSPGGARSDEQFF.

The chain links TRBV9 to TRBJ1-1; the match to TRBD1 covers 11 bases. CDR3 length: 13 residues. The germline V gene encodes CDR1 SGDLS and CDR2 YYNGEE. The V segment lost 4 bases and the J segment 5 bases; nucleotides outside the gene matches: 1. The CDR3 loop is CASSRDRGTEAFF. The CDR3 bases are TGTGCCAGCAGCAGGGACAGGGGGACTGAAGCTTTCTTT.

In nucleotides, the CDR3 is TGTGCCATCAGTGACCACGAAGAGACCCAGTACTTC. Amino acids: CAISDHEETQYF. The chain is built from TRBV10-3 and TRBJ2-5; D is uncertain. Germline V gene lookup returns CDR1 ENHRY and CDR2 SYGVKD. V was trimmed by 3 bases and J by 3 bases, leaving 5 bases between them. This CDR3 has 12 amino acids.

In its sample, this clone was seen a few times. The chain uses TRBV28 and TRBJ2-5, with D possibly matching TRBD1 (6 bases). This CDR3 is 15 amino acids long. Germline V gene data show CDR1 as MDHEN and CDR2 as SYDVKM. With 11 bases removed from V and 4 bases from J, the gap between germline ends came to 23 bases. The CDR3 reads CASAVWGAGVETQYF. The CDR3 region has the DNA TGTGCCTCAGCAGTCTGGGGCGCAGGGGTAGAGACCCAGTACTTC.

The V and J genes are TRBV5-1 and TRBJ2-1, with D tentatively TRBD2 (5 bases). From germline, CDR1 is SGHRS and CDR2 YFSETQ. Trimming removed 5 bases from V and 0 bases from J, with 12 bases in between. There are 15 residues in the CDR3. CDR3: CASSEGASSYNEQFF. The CDR3 DNA sequence: TGCGCCAGCAGTGAGGGAGCCAGCTCCTACAATGAGCAGTTCTTC.

The J gene is TRBJ2-1, the V gene TRBV18; tentatively, D is TRBD2 (5 bases). Looked up from germline, CDR1 is KGHSH and CDR2 is LQKENI. Trimming stripped 2 bases from V and 9 bases from J, with 11 bases between. The CDR3 extends over 13 amino acids. CDR3 sequence (DNA): TGTGCCAGCTCACCATCTGACGGAGGTGAGCAGTTCTTC. Translating it yields CASSPSDGGEQFF.

The J gene is TRBJ2-5, the V gene TRBV9; TRBD2 matches 7 bases. V lost 4 bases and J lost 3; bases outside the gene matches: 12. CDR3 length: 16 residues. Germline V CDR1 and CDR2: SGDLS, YYNGEE. CDR3 bases: TGTGCCAGCAGCCCCCCCTGGGGGGAGGGGAAAGAGACCCAGTACTTC. This sequence encodes CASSPPWGEGKETQYF.